A single sample gave rise to the 31 T cell receptor beta chains below, sequenced in a study of type 1 and type 2 diabetes patients. The PCR template was genomic DNA. The TCR beta CDR3 region was amplified using 30 forward and 13 reverse primers. A single record per CDR3 protein comes from TCRdb applying MiXCR to the multiplex PCR reads. Found here are fewer than 350,000 distinct CDR3 sequences, around 47% of them singletons; the top ten hold roughly an eighth. The source material was peripheral blood mononuclear cells (PBMCs). The receptors shown here come from a young man with type 2 diabetes.

In DNA, the CDR3 is TGTGCCAGTAGTATTTGGGGGACAGGGGTCGATACGCAGTATTTT. This codes for CASSIWGTGVDTQYF. The V gene is TRBV19, the J gene TRBJ2-3, with 10 bases matching TRBD1. The CDR3 covers 15 residues. The germline V gene encodes CDR1 LNHDA and CDR2 SQIVND (reference sequence). V shed 3 bases and J 6 bases; nucleotides not matched to a gene: 6. Combining the CDR3 with reference TRBV19 and TRBJ2-3 gives the whole variable domain DGGITQSPKYLFRKEGQNVTLSCEQNLNHDAMYWYRQDPGQGLRLIYYSQIVNDFQKGDIAEGYSVSREKKESFPLTVTSAQKNPTAFYLCASSIWGTGVDTQYFGPGTRLTVL.

The chain carries TRBV7-2 and TRBJ1-3; 7 nucleotides agree with TRBD1. The V gene end was trimmed by 5 bases and the J gene end by 8 bases; junction bases not matched to a gene: 9. The CDR3 covers 14 residues. Germline CDR1 SGHTA, CDR2 FQGNSA. The CDR3 loop is CASSQNSGGDTIYF. In nucleotides, the CDR3 is TGTGCCAGCAGCCAGAACTCAGGGGGGGACACCATATATTTT.

The V gene is TRBV19, the J gene TRBJ1-1; 8 bases are shared with TRBD1. The length of the CDR3 is 14 residues. CDR1 LNHDA and CDR2 SQIVND come from the germline V gene (reference sequence). Losses at the gene ends were 7 bases for V and 4 bases for J; bases not matched to a gene: 8. The CDR3 reads CASNRKQGGTEAFF. The CDR3 DNA sequence: TGTGCCAGTAATAGAAAACAGGGGGGCACTGAAGCTTTCTTT.

The chain carries TRBV29-1 and TRBJ2-2; TRBD1 matches at 7 bases. The ends lost 6 bases at V and 0 bases at J; junction bases unmatched: 7. The CDR3 loop spans 15 amino acids. Germline V gene sequence: CDR1 SQVTM, CDR2 ANQGSEA. As DNA, the CDR3 is TGCAGCGTCAAACAGGGGAACACGAACACCGGGGAGCTGTTTTTT. Amino acids: CSVKQGNTNTGELFF.

The V and J genes are TRBV29-1 and TRBJ1-1; D is possibly TRBD1 (5 bases). The germline V gene encodes CDR1 SQVTM and CDR2 ANQGSEA. V dropped 6 bases and J dropped 6 bases, with 23 bases sitting between them. The CDR3 contains 15 residues. DNA of the CDR3: TGCAGCGTCCAGCGGGACTCCGCTCCGGTCTCTGAAGCTTTCTTT. This sequence encodes CSVQRDSAPVSEAFF.

The chain couples TRBV9 to TRBJ2-1; unclear D gene. The germline gives CDR1 SGDLS, CDR2 YYNGEE. CDR3 length equals 16 residues. The V gene lost 0 bases and the J gene lost 6 bases, with 16 bases spanning the gap. The CDR3 DNA reads TGTGCCAGCAGCGTAGTGTCAGGAGCGTTAGGCAATGAGCAGTTCTTC. This codes for CASSVVSGALGNEQFF.

V and J are TRBV27 and TRBJ1-1; D unresolved. The germline V gene has CDR1 MNHEY and CDR2 SMNVEV (reference sequence). Trimming stripped 0 bases from V and 0 bases from J, with 5 bases between. This CDR3 has 14 residues. The CDR3 sequence: CASSLSPVNTEAFF. The CDR3 nucleotides read TGTGCCAGCAGTTTATCGCCAGTGAACACTGAAGCTTTCTTT.

The chain uses TRBV6-6 and TRBJ2-7; TRBD2 matches at 7 bases. The germline V gene encodes CDR1 MNHNY and CDR2 SVGAGI (reference sequence). V trimming: 8 bases; J trimming: 2 bases; junction bases outside the gene matches: 9. CDR3 size: 14 residues. The CDR3 nucleotides read TGTGCCAGCTCCACCCTACGGGGGGCCTACGAGCAGTACTTC. Translation: CASSTLRGAYEQYF.

The chain couples TRBV9 to TRBJ2-3; D is ambiguous. From germline, CDR1 is SGDLS and CDR2 YYNGEE. Trimming stripped 0 bases from V and 2 bases from J, with 10 bases between. The CDR3 is 15 amino acids. In nucleotides, the CDR3 is TGTGCCAGCAGCGTAGTGTCGGCGGACACAGATACGCAGTATTTT. Protein product: CASSVVSADTDTQYF.

As to this clonotype: A single base separates this from a much larger clone, so it may be a read error. The V and J genes are TRBV30 and TRBJ1-1; D gene unclear. This CDR3 contains 13 residues. Germline CDR1 and CDR2: GTSNPN and SVGIG (reference sequence). CDR3 region: CAWCRLLNTEALF. The CDR3 DNA reads as TGTGCCTGGTGCCGACTGTTGAACACTGAAGCTCTCTTT.

This chain uses TRBV6-2 or TRBV6-3 with TRBJ1-2; TRBD1 might be the D (6 bases). This CDR3 spans 16 amino acids. Between the trimmed V and J ends, which lost 6 bases and 0 bases, there was a span of 17 bases. Germline V gene sequence: CDR1 MNHEY, CDR2 SVGEGT. The CDR3 spells CASSDPTWDTNYGYTF. The CDR3 coding sequence is TGTGCCAGCAGCGACCCGACCTGGGACACTAACTATGGCTACACCTTC.

The chain combines TRBV20-1 with TRBJ2-1, with 10 bases that match TRBD2. Trimming at V came to 4 bases and at J to 4 bases, leaving 4 bases not matched to a gene. The CDR3 spans 14 residues. Per germline, CDR1 DFQATT and CDR2 SNEGSKA (reference sequence). The CDR3 is CSATIAGGYNEQFF. The CDR3 DNA reads as TGCAGTGCTACTATAGCGGGAGGATACAATGAGCAGTTCTTC.

The chain carries TRBV19 and TRBJ1-1; no firm D call. Trimming cost V 3 bases and J 3 bases, with 8 bases left between them. This CDR3 has 13 residues. The germline CDR1 and CDR2 sequences are LNHDA and SQIVND (reference sequence). This CDR3 is CASSIFMDTEAFF. The CDR3 DNA is TGTGCCAGTAGTATTTTTATGGACACTGAAGCTTTCTTT.

The chain has TRBV7-2 and TRBJ2-7; D remains ambiguous. Germline V gene sequence: CDR1 SGHTA, CDR2 FQGNSA. V lost 0 bases and J lost 2, with 2 bases in between. The CDR3 runs 12 residues. The CDR3 spells CASSLATYEQYF. CDR3 nucleotide sequence: TGTGCCAGCAGCTTAGCGACCTACGAGCAGTACTTC.

In its sample, this clonotype was seen a few times. V usage is TRBV10-1 and J usage is TRBJ2-7; unclear D gene. The V gene's germline CDR1 is WNHNN and CDR2 SYGVQD (reference sequence). The V end lost 2 bases, the J end lost 4 bases, and 12 bases lay between the germline ends. This CDR3 has 14 residues. CDR3: CASSETSSDYEQYF. Here the CDR3 DNA reads TGCGCCAGCAGTGAGACCTCCTCAGATTACGAGCAGTACTTC.

This chain connects TRBV25-1 to TRBJ1-2; D remains ambiguous. Looked up from germline, CDR1 is MGHDK and CDR2 is SYGVNS. The CDR3 has 11 residues. V was clipped by 1 base and J by 8 bases, with 5 bases between them. The CDR3 region has the DNA TGTGCCAGCAGTGAATTTTGGGGCTACACCTTC. Amino acid sequence: CASSEFWGYTF.

Note on this clonotype: This may come from a read error, since a much larger clone is one base off. This chain connects TRBV7-8 to TRBJ2-3, with unresolved D. The CDR3 is 12 residues long. Per the germline V gene, CDR1 is SGHVS and CDR2 is FQNEAQ. Trimming pared 1 base from V and 5 bases from J, leaving 4 bases between. In nucleotides, the CDR3 is TGTGCCAGCAGCTTAGACATAGATACGCAGTATTTT. It specifies CASSLDIDTQYF.

V gene TRBV24-1 combines with J gene TRBJ1-5, with D possibly being TRBD1 (5 bases). CDR3 length equals 14 residues. CDR1 KGHDR and CDR2 SFDVKD come from the germline V gene. Trimming left V 4 bases short and J 5 bases short, with 11 bases between. DNA of the CDR3: TGTGCCACCAGTGAGCGACGGGACCATCAGCCCCAGCATTTT. It specifies CATSERRDHQPQHF.

V and J are TRBV19 and TRBJ1-2; TRBD1 matches 9 bases. Germline-derived CDR1 and CDR2 are LNHDA and SQIVND (reference sequence). The CDR3 runs 14 residues. J was trimmed by 7 bases and V by 5 bases; bases with no gene match: 8. The CDR3 reads CASSVPGQGGGYTF. The DNA for the CDR3 is TGTGCCAGTAGTGTGCCGGGACAGGGCGGTGGCTACACCTTC.

This rearrangement joins TRBV6-6 to TRBJ2-7, with 10 bases matching TRBD2. CDR3 size: 15 residues. V lost 5 bases and J lost 5; bases outside the gene matches: 9. Looked up from germline, CDR1 is MNHNY and CDR2 is SVGAGI (reference sequence). CDR3 protein: CASSGAGTSAHEQYF. DNA of the CDR3: TGTGCCAGCAGTGGGGCCGGGACTAGCGCACACGAGCAGTACTTC.

The rearrangement links TRBV19 to TRBJ2-5; tentatively, D is TRBD2 (5 bases). Germline V gene sequence: CDR1 LNHDA, CDR2 SQIVND (reference sequence). Trimming cost V 11 bases and J 2 bases, with 9 bases left between them. The CDR3 spans 11 residues. Here the CDR3 DNA reads TGTGCCGCCGGGAAGCAAGAGACCCAGTACTTC. This encodes CAAGKQETQYF.

A few counts support this clonotype. This chain links TRBV4-1 with TRBJ2-7, with D hard to call. V was trimmed by 2 bases and J by 4 bases, leaving 12 bases between them. CDR3 size: 14 residues. Germline-derived CDR1 and CDR2 are MGHRA and YSYEKL. This CDR3 is CASSQREAAYEQYF. DNA for the CDR3: TGCGCCAGCAGCCAACGCGAGGCAGCATACGAGCAGTACTTC.

A single count supports this clonotype. Since a much larger clone is just one base distant, this may be a read error. The chain employs TRBV15 and TRBJ2-7, with 9 bases identical to TRBD2. CDR3 size: 15 residues. Germline CDR1 reads LNHNV; CDR2 reads YYDKDF (reference sequence). CDR3 nucleotides: TGTGCCACCAGCGTAGGGCGGGAGGGCTCCTACGAGCAGTGCTTC. The encoded protein is CATSVGREGSYEQCF. The whole variable domain, filled in from reference TRBV15 and TRBJ2-7, reads DAMVIQNPRYQVTQFGKPVTLSCSQTLNHNVMYWYQQKSSQAPKLLFHYYDKDFNNEADTPDNFQSRRPNTSFCFLDIRSPGLGDTAMYLCATSVGREGSYEQCFGPGTRLTVT.

This chain connects TRBV5-1 to TRBJ2-1; the D gene could be TRBD1 or TRBD2 (6 bases each). CDR1 is SGHRS, CDR2 YFSETQ, per germline. This CDR3 spans 16 amino acids. V lost 0 bases and J lost 6, with 16 bases in between. CDR3 DNA: TGCGCCAGCAGCTTGGTGGCGGGGACAACCCTCAATGAGCAGTTCTTC. It is translated as CASSLVAGTTLNEQFF.

The V gene is TRBV18, the J gene TRBJ2-1, with D uncertain. The CDR3 runs 15 residues. V shed 9 bases and J shed 7 bases, with 22 bases lying between them. Germline-derived CDR1 and CDR2 are KGHSH and LQKENI. The CDR3 coding sequence is TGTGCCAGTACAAGCACACCCTCAACTCCAAATGAGCAGTTCTTC. It is translated as CASTSTPSTPNEQFF.

J is TRBJ1-2 and V is TRBV5-6, with 7 positions matching TRBD1. CDR3 length: 15 residues. The junction had 7 bases not matched to a gene; V was cut back by 3 bases and J by 2 bases. Germline-derived CDR1 and CDR2 are SGHDT and YYEEEE. CDR3 coding DNA: TGTGCCAGCAGCTGGTGGACAGGATCAAACTATGGCTACACCTTC. Protein: CASSWWTGSNYGYTF.

This rearrangement joins TRBV6-1 to TRBJ2-5, with 9 bases that match TRBD1. Trimming took 7 bases from V and 4 from J; bases not matched to a gene: 10. Germline CDR1 is MNHNS and CDR2 is SASEGT. There are 15 residues in the CDR3. CDR3 bases: TGTGCCAGCACATTACAGGGGGCTTGGGGAGAGACCCAGTACTTC. Translating gives CASTLQGAWGETQYF.

This clonotype has just a few counts. This CDR3 reads CASSYNEGAYSPLHF. In nucleotides, the CDR3 is TGTGCCAGCAGTTACAACGAGGGGGCATACTCACCCCTCCACTTT. This chain links TRBV6-5 with TRBJ1-6; TRBD1 matches at 7 bases. Losses at the gene ends were 2 bases for V and 10 bases for J; bases not matched to a gene: 8. Germline values: CDR1 MNHEY, CDR2 SVGAGI. There are 15 residues in the CDR3.

The CDR3 DNA sequence: TGTGCCTGGTGTCTGGGGGTGGGCTACGAGCAGTACTTC. Its protein is CAWCLGVGYEQYF. The chain joins TRBV30 to TRBJ2-7; TRBD1 or TRBD2 may be the D gene (5 bases each). CDR1 is GTSNPN and CDR2 is SVGIG in the germline V gene (reference sequence). The CDR3 runs to 13 residues. V shed 5 bases and J shed 3 bases, with 14 bases lying between them.

The V gene is TRBV7-2, the J gene TRBJ1-4, with 9 bases matching TRBD1. Germline lookup yields CDR1 SGHTA and CDR2 FQGNSA. V dropped 5 bases and J dropped 5; count of bases not matched to a gene: 3. The CDR3 contains 14 residues. The CDR3 bases are TGTGCCAGCAGCAGTGGGACAGGGAATGAAAAACTGTTTTTT. Encoded protein: CASSSGTGNEKLFF.

The chain links TRBV30 to TRBJ1-5; possible D gene TRBD1, 5 bases. Trimming shortened V by 7 bases and J by 4 bases, and 8 bases separated the two germline ends. CDR3 length: 11 amino acids. Germline V gene lookup returns CDR1 GTSNPN and CDR2 SVGIG (reference sequence). The CDR3 DNA reads TGTGCCTCAGGGATAAATCAGCCCCAGCATTTT. Its protein product is CASGINQPQHF.